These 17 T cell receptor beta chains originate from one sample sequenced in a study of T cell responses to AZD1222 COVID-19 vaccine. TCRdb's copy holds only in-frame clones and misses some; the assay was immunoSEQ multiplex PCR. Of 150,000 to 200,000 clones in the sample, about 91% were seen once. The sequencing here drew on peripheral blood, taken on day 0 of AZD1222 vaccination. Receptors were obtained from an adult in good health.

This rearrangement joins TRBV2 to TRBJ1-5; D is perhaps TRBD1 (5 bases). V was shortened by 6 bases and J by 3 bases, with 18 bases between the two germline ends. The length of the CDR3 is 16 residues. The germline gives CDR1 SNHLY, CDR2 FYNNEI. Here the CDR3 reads CASSAGLPSNNQPQHF. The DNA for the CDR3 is TGTGCCAGCAGCGCGGGACTCCCCTCGAACAATCAGCCCCAGCATTTT.

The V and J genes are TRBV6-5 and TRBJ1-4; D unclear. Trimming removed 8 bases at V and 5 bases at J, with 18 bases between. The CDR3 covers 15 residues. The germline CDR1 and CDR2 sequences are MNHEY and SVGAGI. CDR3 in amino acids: CASQTRGGPNEKLFF. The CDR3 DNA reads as TGTGCCAGCCAAACCCGCGGAGGACCGAATGAAAAACTGTTTTTT.

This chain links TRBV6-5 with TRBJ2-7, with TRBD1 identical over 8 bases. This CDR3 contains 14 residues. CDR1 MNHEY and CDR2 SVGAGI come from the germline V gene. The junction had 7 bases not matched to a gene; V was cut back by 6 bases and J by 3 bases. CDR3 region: CASRTGDALYEQYF. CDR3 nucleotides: TGTGCCAGCAGGACAGGGGACGCTCTCTACGAGCAGTACTTC.

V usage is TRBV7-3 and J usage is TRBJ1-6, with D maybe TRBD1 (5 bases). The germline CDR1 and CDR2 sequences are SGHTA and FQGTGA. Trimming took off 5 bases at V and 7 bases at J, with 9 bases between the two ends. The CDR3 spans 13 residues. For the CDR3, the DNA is TGTGCCAGCAGCCCCGACAGAAATTCACCCCTCCACTTT. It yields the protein CASSPDRNSPLHF.

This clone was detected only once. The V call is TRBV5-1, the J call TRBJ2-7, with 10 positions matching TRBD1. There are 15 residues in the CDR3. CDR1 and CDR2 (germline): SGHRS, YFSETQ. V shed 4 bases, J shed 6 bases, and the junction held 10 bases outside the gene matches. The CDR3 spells CASSQPGQGSSEQYF. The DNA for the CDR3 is TGCGCCAGCAGCCAACCGGGACAGGGGAGTTCCGAGCAGTACTTC.

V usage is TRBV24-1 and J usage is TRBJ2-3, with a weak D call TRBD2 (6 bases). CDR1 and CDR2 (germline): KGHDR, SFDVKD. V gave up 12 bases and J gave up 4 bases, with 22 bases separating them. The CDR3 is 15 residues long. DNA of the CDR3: TGTGCCGCAGGGACTGGGGACCGGGCGGCAGATACGCAGTATTTT. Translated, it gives CAAGTGDRAADTQYF.

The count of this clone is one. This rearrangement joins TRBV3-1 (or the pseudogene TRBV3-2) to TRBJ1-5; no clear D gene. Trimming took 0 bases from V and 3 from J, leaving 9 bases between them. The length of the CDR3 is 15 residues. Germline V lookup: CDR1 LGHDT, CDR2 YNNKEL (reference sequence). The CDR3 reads CASSQDKPVNQPQHF. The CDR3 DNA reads TGTGCCAGCAGCCAAGATAAGCCGGTCAATCAGCCCCAGCATTTT.

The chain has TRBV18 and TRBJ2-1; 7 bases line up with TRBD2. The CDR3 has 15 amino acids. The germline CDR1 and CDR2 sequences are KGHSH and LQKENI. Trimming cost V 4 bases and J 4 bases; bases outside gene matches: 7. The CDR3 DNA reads TGTGCCAGCTCACAAGCTCTAGCGGAGTACAATGAGCAGTTCTTC. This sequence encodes CASSQALAEYNEQFF.

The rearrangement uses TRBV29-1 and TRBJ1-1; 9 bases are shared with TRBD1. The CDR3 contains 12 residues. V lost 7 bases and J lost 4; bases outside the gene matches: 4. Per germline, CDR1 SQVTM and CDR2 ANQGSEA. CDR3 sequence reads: CSAHRGPTEAFF. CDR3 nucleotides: TGCAGCGCCCACAGGGGGCCCACTGAAGCTTTCTTT.

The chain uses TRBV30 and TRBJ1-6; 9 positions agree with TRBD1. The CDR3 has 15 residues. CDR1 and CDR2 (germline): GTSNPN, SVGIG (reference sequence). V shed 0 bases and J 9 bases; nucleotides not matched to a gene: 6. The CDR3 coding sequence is TGTGCCTGGAGTGTGGCTACAGGGGGCGGTTCACCCCTCCACTTT. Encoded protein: CAWSVATGGGSPLHF.

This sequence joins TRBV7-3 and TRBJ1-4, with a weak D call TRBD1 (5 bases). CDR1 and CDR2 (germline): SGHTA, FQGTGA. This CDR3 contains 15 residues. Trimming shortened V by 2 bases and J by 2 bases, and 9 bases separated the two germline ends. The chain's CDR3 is CASSLSGGTNEKLFF. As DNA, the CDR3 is TGTGCCAGCAGCTTATCGGGGGGGACTAATGAAAAACTGTTTTTT.

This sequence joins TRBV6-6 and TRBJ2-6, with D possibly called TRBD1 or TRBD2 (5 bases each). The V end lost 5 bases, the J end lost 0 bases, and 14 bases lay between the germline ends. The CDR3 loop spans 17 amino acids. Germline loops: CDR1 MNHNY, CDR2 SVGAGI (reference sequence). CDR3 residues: CASSLRDQVSGANVLTF. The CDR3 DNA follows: TGTGCCAGCAGTCTCCGGGACCAAGTCTCTGGGGCCAACGTCCTGACTTTC.

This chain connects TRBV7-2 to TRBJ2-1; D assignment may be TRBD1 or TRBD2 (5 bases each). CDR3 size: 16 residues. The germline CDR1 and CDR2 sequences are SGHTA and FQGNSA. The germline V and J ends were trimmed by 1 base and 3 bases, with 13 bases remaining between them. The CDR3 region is CASSLGGGLNYNEQFF. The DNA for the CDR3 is TGTGCCAGCAGCTTAGGGGGCGGACTTAACTACAATGAGCAGTTCTTC.

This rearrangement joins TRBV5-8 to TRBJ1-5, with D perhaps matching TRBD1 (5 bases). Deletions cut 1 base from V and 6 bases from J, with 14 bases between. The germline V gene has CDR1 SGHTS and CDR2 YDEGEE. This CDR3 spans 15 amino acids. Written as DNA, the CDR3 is TGTGCCAGCAGCTTGAGTTTCAGGGCAATTCAGCCCCAGCATTTT. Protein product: CASSLSFRAIQPQHF.

CDR3 bases: TGTGCCAGCAGCTGGGGAGGTTTGAACACTGAAGCTTTCTTT. This encodes CASSWGGLNTEAFF. The chain couples TRBV7-9 to TRBJ1-1; unclear D gene. V lost 4 bases to trimming and J lost 0 bases, with 9 bases between them. The CDR3 contains 14 residues. In germline, CDR1 is SEHNR, CDR2 FQNEAQ (reference sequence).

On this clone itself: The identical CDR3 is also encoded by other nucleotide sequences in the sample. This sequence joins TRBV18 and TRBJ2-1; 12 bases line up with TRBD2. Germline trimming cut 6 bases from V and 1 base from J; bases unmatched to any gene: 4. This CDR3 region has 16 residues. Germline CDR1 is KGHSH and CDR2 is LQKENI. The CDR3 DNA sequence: TGTGCCAGCTCTCCCGGACTAGCGGGATCCTACAATGAGCAGTTCTTC. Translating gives CASSPGLAGSYNEQFF.

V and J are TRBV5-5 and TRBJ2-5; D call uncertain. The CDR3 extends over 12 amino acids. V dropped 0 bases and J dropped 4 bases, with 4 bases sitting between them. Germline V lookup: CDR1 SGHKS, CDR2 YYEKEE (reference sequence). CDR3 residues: CASSLAPETQYF. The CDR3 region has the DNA TGTGCCAGCAGCTTGGCCCCAGAGACCCAGTACTTC.